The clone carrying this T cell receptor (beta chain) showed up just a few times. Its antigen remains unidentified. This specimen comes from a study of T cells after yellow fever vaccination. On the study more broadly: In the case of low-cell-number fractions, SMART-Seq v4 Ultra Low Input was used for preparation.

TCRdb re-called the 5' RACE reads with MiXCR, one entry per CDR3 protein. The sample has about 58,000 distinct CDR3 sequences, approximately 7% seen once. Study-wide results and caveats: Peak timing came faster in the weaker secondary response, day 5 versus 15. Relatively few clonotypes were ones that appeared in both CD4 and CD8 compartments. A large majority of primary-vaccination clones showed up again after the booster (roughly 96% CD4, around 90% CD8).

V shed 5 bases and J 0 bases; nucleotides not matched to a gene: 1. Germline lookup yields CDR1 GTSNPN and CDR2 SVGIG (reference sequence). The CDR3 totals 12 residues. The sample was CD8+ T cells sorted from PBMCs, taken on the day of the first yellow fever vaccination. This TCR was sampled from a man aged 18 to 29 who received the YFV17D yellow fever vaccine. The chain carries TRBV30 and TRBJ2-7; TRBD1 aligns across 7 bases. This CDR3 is CAWGDSSYEQYF. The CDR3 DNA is TGTGCCTGGGGGGACAGCTCCTACGAGCAGTACTTC.